This paragraph covers one TCR beta chain sequence. These data come from a study of blood T cell repertoires in COVID-19. Background on the study: In each case, the material was cDNA or gDNA derived from T cells, B-cell-depleted T cells, or PBMCs.

The CDR3 consists of 16 residues. Original analysis: The authors estimated nucleated cell counts from reference gene primer amplification. The repertoire was sequenced with immunoSEQ multiplex PCR; TCRdb's copy has only in-frame clones and lacks some. The D gene and trimming were derived from the DNA, and the V and J assignments and clone size from that table. The sample includes tens of thousands of clones, approximately 84% seen only once; the top ten take about an eighth. The rearrangement links TRBV7-5 to TRBJ2-7; TRBD1 was called by the table and not checked on the DNA. TRBV7-5 is labeled a pseudogene. The sequence came from a human donor in a cohort sampled during active COVID-19. Source material: peripheral blood. DNA for the CDR3: TGTGTCAGAAGCTTAGCGCCGGCAGGGGCCCTCTACGAGCAGTACTTC. Protein: CVRSLAPAGALYEQYF.